A selection of T cell receptor beta chains follows, all from one sample in a study of CD8 T cells in Susac syndrome. Via MiXCR, TCRdb re-called the immunoSEQ multiplex PCR reads, giving one row per CDR3 protein. Of 180,000 or so distinct CDR3 sequences listed, 90% to 95% are singletons. The specimen sequenced was CD4+ T cells from PBMCs. These receptors were collected from a human donor in good health. Each CDR3 is given with its conserved first and last residue. The D gene is left open where the match is weak. Size values are once, few and many counts, or a class for expanded clones, and some rows have none.

j_gene,abundance,len,v_gene,d_gene,CDR3nt,CDR3aa
TRBJ2-1,once,16,TRBV27,.,TGTGCCAGCAGTCCAAAACCCCTTACGGTTGACAATGAGCAGTTCTTC,CASSPKPLTVDNEQFF
TRBJ1-5,.,16,TRBV15,.,TGTGCCACCAGTCCGTCAGGGACACGTAGCAATCAGCCCCAGCATTTT,CATSPSGTRSNQPQHF
TRBJ1-5,once,14,TRBV29-1,.,TGCAGCGTTGTGGTACAGGGCCCAAATCAGCCCCAGCATTTT,CSVVVQGPNQPQHF
TRBJ2-7,.,16,TRBV5-4,TRBD1,TGTGCCAGCAGCTTTACCGAAGGGGGCGAGGTCTACGAGCAGTACTTC,CASSFTEGGEVYEQYF
TRBJ2-7,.,13,TRBV7-9,.,TGTGCCAGCAGCTTAGACTCCGCTAGAGAGCAGTACTTC,CASSLDSAREQYF
TRBJ1-2,.,14,TRBV9,TRBD1,TGTGCCAGCAGCGTAGGAGACAGGGTAAAGGGCTACACCTTC,CASSVGDRVKGYTF
TRBJ2-7,.,13,TRBV25-1,TRBD1,TGTGCCAGCAGATCAGGGGGATCCTACGAGCAGTACTTC,CASRSGGSYEQYF
TRBJ1-1,.,14,TRBV9,.,TGTGCCAGCAGCGCCCCGGGACAGAACACTGAAGCTTTCTTT,CASSAPGQNTEAFF
TRBJ2-7,.,16,TRBV28,.,TGTGCCAGCAGTACCCCCGGGGCCTCCCGGGGCTACGAGCAGTACTTC,CASSTPGASRGYEQYF
TRBJ2-2,.,12,TRBV20-1,.,TGCAGTGCTAGGGCTGGGGCCGGGGAGCTGTTTTTT,CSARAGAGELFF
TRBJ1-2,.,13,TRBV28,.,TGTGCCAGCAGTTTATCGAAGGGATATGGCTACACCTTC,CASSLSKGYGYTF
TRBJ1-1,.,14,TRBV12-3/TRBV12-4,.,TGTGCCAGCAGTTCCCGCTCCATGAACACTGAAGCTTTCTTT,CASSSRSMNTEAFF
TRBJ2-5,.,13,TRBV20-1,.,TGCAGTGGGACCGGGACCGGCCAAGAGACCCAGTACTTC,CSGTGTGQETQYF
TRBJ1-6,.,14,TRBV7-2,.,TGTGCCAGCAGCTTAGCCCTGACGGGCTCACCCCTCCACTTT,CASSLALTGSPLHF
TRBJ2-5,few,13,TRBV7-9,.,TGTGCCAGCAGCTTCGGCGGGTCCGAGACCCAGTACTTC,CASSFGGSETQYF
TRBJ2-5,.,15,TRBV28,.,TGTGCCAGCAGTTTTGGGGGGACGGCCCAAGAGACCCAGTACTTC,CASSFGGTAQETQYF
TRBJ2-5,.,18,TRBV4-1,.,TGCGCCAGCAGCCAAGGAGGGCAGATCGTCCGAACCCAAGAGACCCAGTACTTC,CASSQGGQIVRTQETQYF
TRBJ2-7,.,13,TRBV3-1,TRBD1,TGTGCCAGCAGCCGGACAGGGGGTGGAGAGCAGTACTTC,CASSRTGGGEQYF
TRBJ2-5,.,15,TRBV5-1,.,TGCGCCAGCAGCTCGGGCGGGACAAACCAAGAGACCCAGTACTTC,CASSSGGTNQETQYF
TRBJ1-6,once,14,TRBV6-2/TRBV6-3,.,TGTGCCAGCAGCCGGGACCTATTCAGTGGACCCCTCCACTTT,CASSRDLFSGPLHF
TRBJ2-7,.,16,TRBV10-3,TRBD1,TGTGCCATCAGTGGTGGGGACAGCTTTCCTTCCTACGAGCAGTACTTC,CAISGGDSFPSYEQYF
TRBJ2-5,.,12,TRBV29-1,.,TGCAGCGTTTTCAGCTACCTGGGATTTGGGTACTTC,CSVFSYLGFGYF
TRBJ2-7,.,15,TRBV7-3,.,TGTGCCAGCAGCTTAAGCTCCGGTTCTTACTACGAGCAGTACTTC,CASSLSSGSYYEQYF
TRBJ2-5,.,14,TRBV9,TRBD2,TGTGCCAGCAGCGTCGGGGGGTCGCAAGAGACCCAGTACTTC,CASSVGGSQETQYF
TRBJ2-2,.,17,TRBV3-1,TRBD2,TGTGCCAGCAGCCAAAGGCTAGCGGGGGGGCAGACCGGGGAGCTGTTTTTT,CASSQRLAGGQTGELFF
TRBJ2-5,.,15,TRBV9,.,TGTGCCAGCAGCGTAGGACAGGCCGACCAAGAGACCCAGTACTTC,CASSVGQADQETQYF
TRBJ1-2,.,16,TRBV9,TRBD1,TGTGCCAGCAGCTCCCTCCCAGGGGGATCGAACTATGGCTACACCTTC,CASSSLPGGSNYGYTF
TRBJ2-1,.,14,TRBV7-8,.,TGTGCCAGCAACGACCTTCTAGGTTACAATGAGCAGTTCTTC,CASNDLLGYNEQFF
TRBJ2-3,.,13,TRBV20-1,.,TGCAGTGCCGGTCTTGGGACCACAGATACGCAGTATTTT,CSAGLGTTDTQYF
TRBJ2-2,.,14,TRBV2,.,TGTGCCAGCACCCCAGAAAGGTGGACCGGGGAGCTGTTTTTT,CASTPERWTGELFF
TRBJ2-7,.,16,TRBV11-2,.,TGTGCCAGCAGCAGGACCTCCGGGACCGCTACCTACGAGCAGTACTTC,CASSRTSGTATYEQYF
TRBJ2-5,.,14,TRBV11-2,.,TGTGCCAGCAGCCTTGGGGGCGGGGAGGAGACCCAGTACTTC,CASSLGGGEETQYF
TRBJ2-1,.,15,TRBV29-1,TRBD1,TGCAGCGTAGCGACAGGGCGGACGACCTACAATGAGCAGTTCTTC,CSVATGRTTYNEQFF
TRBJ2-2,.,13,TRBV7-9,.,TGTGCCAGCAGCAAAGACCGGGCCGGGGAGCTGTTTTTT,CASSKDRAGELFF
TRBJ2-7,.,14,TRBV6-5,.,TGTGCCAGCAGTTACTCCGGGACGGACATCGAGCAGTACTTC,CASSYSGTDIEQYF
TRBJ1-6,.,16,TRBV15,.,TGTGCCACCAGCAGAGCCCCGGGACAAGCTAATTCACCCCTCCACTTT,CATSRAPGQANSPLHF
TRBJ2-3,.,13,TRBV7-2,TRBD1,TGTGCCAGCAGTACAGGGGTAACAGATACGCAGTATTTT,CASSTGVTDTQYF
TRBJ2-1,.,17,TRBV20-1,TRBD2,TGCAGTGCCAAGTCTAGCGGCGGGGCTAGCTCCTACAATGAGCAGTTCTTC,CSAKSSGGASSYNEQFF
TRBJ2-5,.,13,TRBV7-9,.,TGTGCCAGCAGCTTTGTTGGCGGGGAGACCCAGTACTTC,CASSFVGGETQYF
TRBJ1-4,.,15,TRBV7-9,.,TGTGCCAGCAGCCCTATAGGTAGGGTCGGCGAAAAACTGTTTTTT,CASSPIGRVGEKLFF
TRBJ1-2,.,15,TRBV11-1,.,TGTGCCAGCAGCTTTTCGCCTGGAGGGGGAGATGGCTACACCTTC,CASSFSPGGGDGYTF